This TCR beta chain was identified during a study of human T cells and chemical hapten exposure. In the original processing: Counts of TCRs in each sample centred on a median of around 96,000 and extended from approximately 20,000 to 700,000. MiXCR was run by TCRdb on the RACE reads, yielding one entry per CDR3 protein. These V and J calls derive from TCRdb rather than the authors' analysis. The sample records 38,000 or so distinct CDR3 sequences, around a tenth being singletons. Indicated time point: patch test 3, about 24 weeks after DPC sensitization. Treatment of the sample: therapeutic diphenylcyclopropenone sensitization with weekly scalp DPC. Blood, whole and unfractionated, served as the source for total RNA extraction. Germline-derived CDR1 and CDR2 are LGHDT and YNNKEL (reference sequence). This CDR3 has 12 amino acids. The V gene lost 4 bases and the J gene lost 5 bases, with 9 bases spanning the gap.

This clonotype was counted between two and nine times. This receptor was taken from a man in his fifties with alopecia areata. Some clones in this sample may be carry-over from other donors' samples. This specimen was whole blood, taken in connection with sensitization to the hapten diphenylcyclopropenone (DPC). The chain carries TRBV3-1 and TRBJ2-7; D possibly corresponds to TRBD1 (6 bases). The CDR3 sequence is CASSRRQDEQYF. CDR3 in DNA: TGTGCCAGCAGCCGTCGACAGGACGAGCAGTACTTC.